A single sample is the source of the 20 T cell receptor beta chains below, sequenced in a study of T cells after yellow fever vaccination (dated by TCRdb to about 2019). The method was 5' RACE. The instrument given in TCRdb is Illumina HiSeq 2500. TCRdb trimmed the raw reads at Q25, called clones with MiXCR and kept productive beta chains. One record per CDR3 amino acid sequence lists the most common genes and DNA. In this sample the table shows 75,000 to 100,000 distinct CDR3 sequences, 7.5% to 10% of which occur a single time. The top ten clones comprise approximately 16% of the sample. The label giving this sample's treatment or condition can be read as: live attenuated yellow fever vaccine strain. Sequencing used CD8+ T cells not binding an NS4B(214-222) dextramer, sorted from PBMCs, obtained around 15 days after the first yellow fever vaccination. The sample's cell subset or site label, in plain terms: NS4B epitope dextramer-negative CD8 T cells. The source of these receptors is a man between 18 and 29 years old who received the YFV17D yellow fever vaccine.

This clonotype showed up just a few times. This sequence joins TRBV11-2 and TRBJ2-7; TRBD1 is a possible D gene (6 bases). Trimming left V 0 bases short and J 3 bases short, with 9 bases between. The CDR3 is made up of 14 amino acids. The germline V gene has CDR1 SGHAT and CDR2 FQNNGV. CDR3 residues: CASSLERGFYEQYF. The CDR3 DNA is TGTGCCAGCAGCTTAGAGAGGGGGTTCTACGAGCAGTACTTC.

The chain has TRBV27 and TRBJ2-5, with TRBD1 matching over 7 bases. The CDR3 is made up of 14 amino acids. Germline-derived CDR1 and CDR2 are MNHEY and SMNVEV (reference sequence). After removal of 5 bases from V and 3 bases from J, the junction contained 6 bases not matched to a gene. The CDR3 sequence: CASSLRDSEETQYF. In nucleotides, the CDR3 is TGTGCCAGCAGTCTCCGGGACAGTGAAGAGACCCAGTACTTC.

In its sample, this clonotype was seen many times. The chain recombines TRBV20-1 with TRBJ1-2, with D perhaps matching TRBD1 (6 bases). This CDR3 has 12 amino acids. V lost 1 base and J lost 8, with 11 bases in between. Per the germline V gene, CDR1 is DFQATT and CDR2 is SNEGSKA (reference sequence). In DNA, the CDR3 is TGCAGTGCTAGAGGGACAGTCCTGGGCTACACCTTC. Translation gives CSARGTVLGYTF.

This sequence joins TRBV20-1 and TRBJ2-2; D remains unclear. CDR1 is DFQATT and CDR2 is SNEGSKA in the germline V gene (reference sequence). CDR3 size: 16 residues. V gave up 3 bases and J gave up 5 bases, with 19 bases separating them. CDR3 region: CSARILRLEGTGELFF. The CDR3 region has the DNA TGCAGTGCTAGGATTTTACGGCTAGAAGGGACCGGGGAGCTGTTTTTT.

Many counts were recorded for this clonotype. The chain employs TRBV10-3 and TRBJ2-3, with D perhaps matching TRBD2 (6 bases). Trimming cost V 1 base and J 1 base, with 9 bases left between them. The CDR3 runs to 15 residues. Germline assignment: CDR1 ENHRY and CDR2 SYGVKD. The DNA for the CDR3 is TGTGCCATCAGTGAGTACGAGCGGGGCACAGATACGCAGTATTTT. Translation: CAISEYERGTDTQYF.

The gene calls are TRBV19 and TRBJ2-3; the match to TRBD2 covers 7 bases. V dropped 9 bases and J dropped 4; count of bases not matched to a gene: 10. This CDR3 is 14 amino acids long. The V gene's germline CDR1 is LNHDA and CDR2 SQIVND (reference sequence). DNA of the CDR3: TGTGCCAGCTGCCTCACGGGGGGAGCAGATACGCAGTATTTT. This gives the protein CASCLTGGADTQYF.

With respect to this clonotype: Given a much more abundant clone one base away, this may be a read error. J is TRBJ2-3 and V is TRBV6-1; the D is unclear. Trimming cost V 2 bases and J 5 bases, with 17 bases left between them. The germline CDR1 and CDR2 sequences are MNHNS and SASEGT. The CDR3 extends over 16 amino acids. The CDR3 sequence is CASSEPLDRFRDTQYF. CDR3 DNA sequence: TGTGCCAGCAGTGAACCCTTGGACCGGTTCAGAGATACGCAGTATTTT.

The V gene is TRBV6-1, the J gene TRBJ2-2, with unresolved D. Germline values: CDR1 MNHNS, CDR2 SASEGT. V was pared by 7 bases and J by 1 base, with 7 bases between. There are 13 residues in the CDR3. The CDR3 sequence is CASKEGNTGELFF. DNA of the CDR3: TGTGCCAGCAAGGAAGGGAACACCGGGGAGCTGTTTTTT.

This clonotype was seen ten or more times. The chain has TRBV5-1 and TRBJ1-1, with D unresolved. Germline V CDR1 and CDR2: SGHRS, YFSETQ. With 1 base removed from V and 5 bases from J, the gap between germline ends came to 6 bases. The CDR3 sequence is 12 residues long. Here the CDR3 DNA reads TGCGCCAGCAGCTTGTCTGGGACTGAAGCTTTCTTT. This gives the protein CASSLSGTEAFF.

There are many counts of this clonotype. The V and J genes are TRBV12-3 or TRBV12-4 and TRBJ1-1, with 7 bases aligning to TRBD1. Trimming removed 2 bases from V and 7 bases from J; junction bases left unmatched: 10. CDR3 length equals 15 residues. CDR3 sequence: CASSLFGQARFEAFF. CDR3 DNA sequence: TGTGCCAGCAGTTTATTCGGACAGGCGCGTTTTGAAGCTTTCTTT.

This clonotype was detected only a few times. The V gene is TRBV20-1, the J gene TRBJ2-4; no clear D gene. V lost 6 bases, J lost 2 bases, and 11 bases lay in between. The CDR3 spans 13 residues. Germline CDR1 DFQATT, CDR2 SNEGSKA (reference sequence). Here the CDR3 reads CSAPPATKNIQYF. In nucleotides, the CDR3 is TGCAGTGCCCCACCGGCGACCAAAAACATTCAGTACTTC.

V gene TRBV20-1 combines with J gene TRBJ2-7; D is perhaps TRBD1 (6 bases). Trimming shortened V by 0 bases and J by 0 bases, and 9 bases separated the two germline ends. Germline CDR1 DFQATT, CDR2 SNEGSKA (reference sequence). The CDR3 totals 14 residues. CDR3 DNA: TGCAGTGCTAGAGACTTGGACAGCTCCTACGAGCAGTACTTC. Translating it yields CSARDLDSSYEQYF.

This clonotype has a count of ten or more. The chain couples TRBV20-1 to TRBJ2-2; D is undetermined. With 1 base removed from V and 5 bases from J, the gap between germline ends came to 17 bases. CDR1 is DFQATT, CDR2 SNEGSKA, per germline (reference sequence). The CDR3 is made up of 16 amino acids. The CDR3 is CSARGLNSGVTGELFF. CDR3 coding DNA: TGCAGTGCTAGAGGGCTGAATTCAGGAGTTACCGGGGAGCTGTTTTTT.

The V and J genes are TRBV29-1 and TRBJ2-7; 8 bases map to TRBD1. V dropped 7 bases and J dropped 3; count of bases not matched to a gene: 11. Germline loops: CDR1 SQVTM, CDR2 ANQGSEA. CDR3 length: 14 residues. CDR3: CSASARDRFYEQYF. The CDR3 DNA is TGCAGCGCATCTGCCCGGGACAGGTTCTACGAGCAGTACTTC.

The genes are TRBV6-6 and TRBJ1-4; 7 nucleotides align to TRBD1. The CDR3 runs to 13 residues. Unmatched junction bases numbered 9, after V lost 4 bases and J lost 13 bases. The germline V gene encodes CDR1 MNHNY and CDR2 SVGAGI (reference sequence). The CDR3 sequence: CASSSRQGGLLFF. The CDR3 DNA reads TGTGCCAGCAGTTCCCGACAGGGCGGATTACTGTTTTTT.

The rearrangement uses TRBV7-9 and TRBJ1-6, with D possibly TRBD1 on 5 matching bases. The germline V and J ends were trimmed by 0 bases and 9 bases, with 9 bases remaining between them. This CDR3 has 14 amino acids. From germline, CDR1 is SEHNR and CDR2 FQNEAQ (reference sequence). CDR3 in amino acids: CASSLAGVGSPLHF. Here the CDR3 DNA reads TGTGCCAGCAGCTTAGCAGGGGTTGGTTCACCCCTCCACTTT.

This clonotype was observed at least ten times. The V and J genes are TRBV3-1 and TRBJ2-1, with 8 bases lining up with TRBD1. V shed 2 bases and J 7 bases; nucleotides not matched to a gene: 4. The CDR3 totals 14 residues. Germline V gene lookup returns CDR1 LGHDT and CDR2 YNNKEL (reference sequence). The CDR3, as DNA: TGTGCCAGCAGCCAAACAGGGGGATGGAATGAGCAGTTCTTC. Protein product: CASSQTGGWNEQFF.

In its sample, this clonotype was seen a few times. The genes are TRBV6-1 and TRBJ1-1; TRBD1 agrees at 8 bases. CDR1 is MNHNS and CDR2 is SASEGT in the germline V gene. J lost 4 bases, V lost 7 bases, and 5 bases had no gene match. The CDR3 runs 13 residues. The CDR3 is CASTLTGGTEAFF. In nucleotides, the CDR3 is TGTGCCAGCACCTTAACAGGGGGCACTGAAGCTTTCTTT.

This clonotype appeared a few times. The V and J genes are TRBV11-2 and TRBJ2-2; TRBD2 agrees at 13 bases. This CDR3 region has 14 residues. Germline lookup yields CDR1 SGHAT and CDR2 FQNNGV. V was clipped by 6 bases and J by 6 bases; unmatched bases: 1. The CDR3 protein is CASSGLAGAGELFF. The CDR3 DNA reads as TGTGCCAGCAGTGGACTAGCGGGGGCCGGGGAGCTGTTTTTT.

Concerning this clonotype: A much larger clone differs from this one at a single base, so this may be a read error. The rearrangement links TRBV10-3 to TRBJ2-7, with 7 bases identical to TRBD1. The CDR3 runs to 15 residues. Germline V gene sequence: CDR1 ENHRY, CDR2 SYGVKD. DNA for the CDR3: TGTGCCATCAGTAAGTCGGGACAGACTACCTACGAGCAGTACTTC. It yields the protein CAISKSGQTTYEQYF.